These 13 T cell receptor beta chains were sequenced from one sample in a study of technical replicates of blood from a handful of donors. Profiled with immunoSEQ multiplex PCR; TCRdb holds only in-frame clones, not every one. Among about 84,000 clones, about 92% were seen once, and the ten largest hold 0.24%. Sequencing input: T cells isolated from PBMCs. All receptors come from a human donor in good health.

The V gene is TRBV6-1, the J gene TRBJ2-1, with TRBD1 matching over 8 bases. The trim removed 4 bases at V and 2 bases at J, leaving 7 bases unmatched. There are 16 residues in the CDR3. Germline CDR1 reads MNHNS; CDR2 reads SASEGT. CDR3 coding DNA: TGTGCCAGCAGTGGGTCAGACAGGGGCGCCTACAATGAGCAGTTCTTC. This sequence encodes CASSGSDRGAYNEQFF.

This chain links TRBV7-8 with TRBJ2-7; 8 bases map to TRBD2. Losses at the gene ends were 5 bases for V and 2 bases for J; bases not matched to a gene: 8. The CDR3 loop spans 15 amino acids. Germline values: CDR1 SGHVS, CDR2 FQNEAQ. As DNA, the CDR3 is TGTGCCAGCAGCGCCCAGCGGGGGAAGACCTACGAGCAGTACTTC. Its translation: CASSAQRGKTYEQYF.

The V and J genes are TRBV6-1 and TRBJ2-7, with TRBD2 as a possible D gene (5 bases). CDR3 length: 14 residues. From germline, CDR1 is MNHNS and CDR2 SASEGT. The V and J ends lost 3 bases and 2 bases respectively, with 11 bases between them. The CDR3 protein is CASSEGAATYEQYF. The CDR3 DNA is TGTGCCAGCAGTGAGGGAGCGGCCACCTACGAGCAGTACTTC.

This chain connects TRBV20-1 to TRBJ2-1; D is undetermined. Germline lookup yields CDR1 DFQATT and CDR2 SNEGSKA (reference sequence). The CDR3 has 11 residues. Trimming pared 4 bases from V and 5 bases from J, leaving 6 bases between. The CDR3 DNA reads TGCAGTGCTAAGCTAAACAATGAGCAGTTCTTC. It encodes CSAKLNNEQFF.

The chain has TRBV27 and TRBJ2-7, with a possible D match to TRBD2 (5 bases). V shed 6 bases and J shed 3 bases, with 15 bases lying between them. Germline lookup yields CDR1 MNHEY and CDR2 SMNVEV (reference sequence). There are 14 residues in the CDR3. The CDR3 loop reads CASSASSGDYEQYF. The CDR3 DNA follows: TGTGCCAGCAGCGCGTCGAGCGGAGACTACGAGCAGTACTTC.

The rearrangement links TRBV25-1 to TRBJ1-6; TRBD1 agrees at 9 bases. Germline V gives CDR1 MGHDK, CDR2 SYGVNS. The CDR3 contains 14 residues. Trimming removed 6 bases from V and 5 bases from J; junction bases left unmatched: 2. Here the CDR3 DNA reads TGTGCCAGCAGGGGGACAGGGAATAATTCACCCCTCCACTTT. It is translated as CASRGTGNNSPLHF.

V and J are TRBV10-3 and TRBJ1-3, with TRBD1 matching over 7 bases. The CDR3 has 16 amino acids. Germline CDR1 ENHRY, CDR2 SYGVKD. J gave up 1 base and V 10 bases, and 13 bases lay outside the gene matches. DNA of the CDR3: TGTGCCAACTCTTTCGACAGGGCATCATCTGGAAACACCATATATTTT. Its protein product is CANSFDRASSGNTIYF.

The J gene is TRBJ2-2, the V gene TRBV4-1; no firm D call. The CDR3 is 14 residues long. The V gene lost 4 bases and the J gene lost 2 bases, with 8 bases spanning the gap. Germline V lookup: CDR1 MGHRA, CDR2 YSYEKL. CDR3 nucleotides: TGCGCCAGCAGCCCGCGCGTTAACACCGGGGAGCTGTTTTTT. Translated, it gives CASSPRVNTGELFF.

This rearrangement joins TRBV16 to TRBJ2-7, with D possibly being TRBD1 (5 bases). Germline CDR1 reads KGHSY; CDR2 reads FQNENV. Trimming pared 4 bases from V and 2 bases from J, leaving 9 bases between. The CDR3 contains 13 residues. The CDR3 sequence is CASSRQITYEQYF. The CDR3 DNA follows: TGTGCCAGCAGCCGACAGATTACCTACGAGCAGTACTTC.

The chain joins TRBV25-1 to TRBJ1-1; possible D gene TRBD1, 5 bases. V was clipped by 3 bases and J by 1 base, with 6 bases between them. Germline V gives CDR1 MGHDK, CDR2 SYGVNS. This CDR3 has 13 residues. CDR3 sequence reads: CASSDDRNTEAFF. DNA of the CDR3: TGTGCCAGCAGTGACGACAGGAACACTGAAGCTTTCTTT.

This chain links TRBV28 with TRBJ2-3, with D possibly being TRBD2 (6 bases). The CDR3 is made up of 16 amino acids. V lost 2 bases to trimming and J lost 4 bases, with 16 bases between them. Germline CDR1 MDHEN, CDR2 SYDVKM. The chain's CDR3 is CASSLQLARQADTQYF. The CDR3 DNA reads as TGTGCCAGCAGTTTACAACTAGCCAGGCAGGCAGATACGCAGTATTTT.

This clone was found once. This CDR3 reads CASSLAGRGTGELFF. CDR3 bases: TGTGCCAGCAGCTTAGCGGGGAGGGGCACCGGGGAGCTGTTTTTT. The V and J genes are TRBV7-3 and TRBJ2-2; the match to TRBD2 covers 7 bases. The CDR3 loop spans 15 amino acids. Germline loops: CDR1 SGHTA, CDR2 FQGTGA. V gave up 2 bases and J gave up 4 bases; unmatched junction bases: 4.

J is TRBJ1-2 and V is TRBV5-1, with a possible D match to TRBD1 (6 bases). This CDR3 region has 15 residues. Germline CDR1 reads SGHRS; CDR2 reads YFSETQ. V shed 0 bases and J shed 7 bases, with 16 bases lying between them. The CDR3 reads CASSLAVDSFRGYTF. In DNA, the CDR3 is TGCGCCAGCAGCTTGGCGGTGGACAGCTTCCGTGGCTACACCTTC. Full variable domain (missing parts from reference TRBV5-1 and TRBJ1-2): KAGVTQTPRYLIKTRGQQVTLSCSPISGHRSVSWYQQTPGQGLQFLFEYFSETQRNKGNFPGRFSGRQFSNSRSEMNVSTLELGDSALYLCASSLAVDSFRGYTFGSGTRLTVV.